This paragraph reports one TCR beta chain. The antigen this receptor binds is unknown. No much larger clone exists at a distance of one base, and base qualities are not known. The trial excluded patients who had a history of autoimmune disease or were on systemic immunosuppression. Peripheral blood for TCR sequencing was drawn from every dose cohort at baseline, at cycle 4 day 1 and at cycle 7 day 1. The samples were taken from a phase I, first-in-human, multicenter, open-label dose-escalation trial of ivuxolimab. Adults with locally advanced or metastatic melanoma, renal cell, hepatocellular, or head and neck squamous cell carcinoma were enrolled in the trial. Before TCR sequencing, CD4+ T cells and CD8+ T cells were sorted from peripheral blood as separate populations. Genomic DNA was extracted from sorted cells for sequencing of the TCRbeta CDR3 region. TCRbeta CDR3 regions were sequenced using the immunoSEQ Assay. TCRdb mirrors the immuneACCESS table, restricted to in-frame sequences. Some clones are absent from its copies; in checked studies, under half trace to an unresolved V gene, and the reason for the others is unknown. Recorded for this sample are 71,000 or so clones; more than 85% of them occurred a single time. Roughly 1.1% of the sample rests with the top ten.

This sample stems from a study of OX40 agonist ivuxolimab in advanced cancers. Study-wide context: The costimulatory receptor OX40 (CD134) was targeted by ivuxolimab, a fully human IgG2 agonistic monoclonal antibody. Intravenous ivuxolimab was administered to patients every 2 weeks at six dose levels: 0.01, 0.1, 0.3, 1.5, 3 and 10 mg/kg. Among the roughly 52 dose-escalation patients, around 20 had hepatocellular carcinoma, roughly 15 melanoma, 9 renal cell carcinoma and 9 head and neck cancer. A male proportion of 82.7% and a mean age of 60 years, ranging from 23 to 79, were recorded for the dose-escalation cohort. Patients were allowed to have had prior anti-PD-1, anti-PD-L1 or anti-CTLA-4 therapy, and approximately 40% of the dose-escalation patients had previously received checkpoint inhibitors. Partial responses occurred in three dose-escalation patients: two with cutaneous melanoma and one with hepatocellular carcinoma. Peripheral TCRbeta sequencing aimed to test whether ivuxolimab altered TCR sequence diversity and caused clonal T-cell expansion. The monotherapy dose-escalation portion (N ≈ 52 patients) of the phase I ivuxolimab trial is reported in the paper.

The paper as a whole reports these results and caveats: In partial responders in the 0.1-3.0 mg/kg groups, normalized peripheral clonal expansion was found to be among the lowest, especially among CD8+ T cells. Clonal expansion of both CD4+ and CD8+ blood T cells was observed from baseline to week 6 at doses 0.1 to 3.0 mg/kg. Low levels of normalized T-cell clonal expansion were also shown by some nonresponding patients. The antigen specificity of the clonally expanded peripheral T cells was not determined. After ivuxolimab, expanded clones were on average more numerous among CD8+ T cells than among CD4+ T cells.

The CDR1 and CDR2 encoded by the germline V gene are LGHNA and YNFKEQ. From the cysteine through the phenylalanine, the CDR3 covers 14 amino acids. Only the CDR3 DNA stays, 42 bases, in frame from base 1. Trimming removed 1 base from V and 1 base from J, leaving 7 bases between the germline ends. This chain is built from TRBV4-2 and TRBJ1-1, with no confident D gene call. The sequences come from CD4+ or CD8+ T cells sorted from blood, collected in a trial of the OX40 agonist ivuxolimab. This TCR derives from an adult with an advanced solid tumor such as melanoma, head and neck, liver or kidney cancer. At the DNA level, the sequence is TGTGCCAGCAGCCAAGTCTCTTCGAACACTGAAGCTTTCTTT. Its translation reads: CASSQVSSNTEAFF.